This T cell receptor beta chain was sequenced for a study of cytomegalovirus exposure and HLA in healthy donors. PCR involved 60 Vbeta and 13 Jbeta primers. Method: immunoSEQ multiplex PCR; TCRdb's copy keeps in-frame clones and lacks some. Among about 150,000 clones listed, less than 10% were seen once. The TCR originated in a male donor in good health and CMV-seronegative. Sequencing input: PBMCs.

The CDR3 region has the DNA TGTGCCAGCAGTTATTCGACACTGGATGAAAAACTGTTTTTT. It translates to CASSYSTLDEKLFF. The V call is TRBV6-5, the J call TRBJ1-4; D gene ambiguous. The CDR3 runs 14 residues. Germline V gives CDR1 MNHEY, CDR2 SVGAGI. Between the trimmed V and J ends, which lost 3 bases and 6 bases, there was a span of 11 bases.